This T cell receptor (beta chain) comes out of a study of T cells in Graves' hyperthyroidism and ophthalmopathy. Findings and caveats of the study: Blood also carried most thyroid clonotypes expanded above 0.001. Stable hyperthyroidism and ophthalmopathy were separated using 13 V-J signatures.

Trimming removed 2 bases from V and 8 bases from J; junction bases left unmatched: 11. The CDR3 runs 15 residues. Germline V gene lookup returns CDR1 MNHNS and CDR2 SASEGT. This clonotype was recorded many times. The target antigen is unknown. The authors deemed Graves' hyperthyroidism stable absent ophthalmopathy progression within 18 months. The study enrolled patients aged 18 to 65 with newly diagnosed hyperthyroidism of under 2 months' duration. TCR beta CDR3 sequences were amplified from RNA transcripts. The HTBI primer set drove a first-round RT-PCR of the TCR CDR3. TCRdb processed the multiplex PCR reads anew with MiXCR; each CDR3 protein has one entry. There are about 420,000 distinct CDR3 sequences in the sample; roughly 14% occur only once, and around 7% lies in the top ten.

The TCR comes from a young woman with Graves' hyperthyroidism. Sequencing was performed on blood. V gene TRBV6-1 combines with J gene TRBJ1-2; 7 bases match TRBD1. The CDR3 DNA sequence: TGTGCCAGCAGTGAATTGGGGACAGAAGTAAACGGCTACACCTTC. Its translation: CASSELGTEVNGYTF.